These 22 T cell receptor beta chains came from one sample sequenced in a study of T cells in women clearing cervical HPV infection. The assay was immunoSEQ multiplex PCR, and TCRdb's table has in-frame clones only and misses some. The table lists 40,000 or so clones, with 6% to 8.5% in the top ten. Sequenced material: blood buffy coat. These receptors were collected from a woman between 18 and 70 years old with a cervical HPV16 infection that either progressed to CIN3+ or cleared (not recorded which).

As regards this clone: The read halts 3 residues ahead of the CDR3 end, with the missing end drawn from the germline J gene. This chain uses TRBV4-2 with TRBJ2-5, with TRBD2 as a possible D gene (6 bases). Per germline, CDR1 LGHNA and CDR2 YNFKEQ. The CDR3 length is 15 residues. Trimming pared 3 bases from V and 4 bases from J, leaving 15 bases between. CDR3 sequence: CASSQTLVEGETQYF. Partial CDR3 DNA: TGTGCCAGCAGCCAGACACTAGTGGAGGGAGAGACC.

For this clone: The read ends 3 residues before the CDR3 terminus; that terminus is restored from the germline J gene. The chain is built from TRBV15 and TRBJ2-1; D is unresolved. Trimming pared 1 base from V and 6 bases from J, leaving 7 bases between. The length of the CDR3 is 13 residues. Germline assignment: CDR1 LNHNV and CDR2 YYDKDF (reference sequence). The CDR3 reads CATSRAGFNEQFF. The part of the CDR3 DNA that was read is TGTGCCACCAGCAGAGCAGGCTTCAATGAG.

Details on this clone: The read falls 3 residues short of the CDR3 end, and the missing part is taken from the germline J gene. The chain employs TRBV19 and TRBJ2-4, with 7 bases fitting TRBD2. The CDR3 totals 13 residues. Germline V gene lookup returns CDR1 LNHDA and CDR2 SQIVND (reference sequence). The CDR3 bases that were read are TGTGCCAGTAGTATAGACCCTTGGGGGGGT. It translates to CASSIDPWGG. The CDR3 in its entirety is CASSIDPWGGQYF.

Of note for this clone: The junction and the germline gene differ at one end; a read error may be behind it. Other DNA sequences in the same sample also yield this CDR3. The CDR3 bases that were read are TGTGCCAGCAGCTCAGACAGGAGCTCTGGAAACACT. This sequence encodes CASSSDRSSGNT. The whole CDR3 sequence is CASSSDRSSGNTIYF. The chain is built from TRBV7-6 and TRBJ1-3, with D possibly matching TRBD1 (6 bases). From the germline J gene comes the end of the CDR3, since the read stops 3 residues before it. The CDR3 is 15 amino acids. From germline, CDR1 is SGHVS and CDR2 FNYEAQ.

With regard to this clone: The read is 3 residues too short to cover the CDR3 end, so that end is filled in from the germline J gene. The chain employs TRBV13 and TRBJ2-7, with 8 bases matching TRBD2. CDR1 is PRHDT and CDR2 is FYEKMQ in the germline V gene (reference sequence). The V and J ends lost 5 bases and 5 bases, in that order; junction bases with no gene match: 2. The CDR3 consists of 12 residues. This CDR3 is CASSPGLDEQYF. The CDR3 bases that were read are TGTGCCAGCAGCCCGGGACTAGACGAG.

The sequenced CDR3 bases are TGTGCCAGCAGTGAAGACAGTCAAGAGACC. It translates to CASSEDSQET. The CDR3 as a whole reads CASSEDSQETQYF. The rearrangement links TRBV6-1 to TRBJ2-5; D is unclear. The read comes to an end 3 residues before the CDR3 does, leaving the germline J gene to fill in the end. Germline V CDR1 and CDR2: MNHNS, SASEGT. V gave up 1 base and J gave up 2 bases, with 5 bases separating them. CDR3 length: 13 amino acids.

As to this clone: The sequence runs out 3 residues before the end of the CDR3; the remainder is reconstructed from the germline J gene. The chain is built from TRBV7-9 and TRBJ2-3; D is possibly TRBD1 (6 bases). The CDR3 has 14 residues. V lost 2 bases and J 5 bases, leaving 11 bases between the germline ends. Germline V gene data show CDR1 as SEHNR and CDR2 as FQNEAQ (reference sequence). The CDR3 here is CASSLMGAGDTQYF. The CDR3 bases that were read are TGTGCCAGCAGCTTAATGGGGGCTGGAGATACG.

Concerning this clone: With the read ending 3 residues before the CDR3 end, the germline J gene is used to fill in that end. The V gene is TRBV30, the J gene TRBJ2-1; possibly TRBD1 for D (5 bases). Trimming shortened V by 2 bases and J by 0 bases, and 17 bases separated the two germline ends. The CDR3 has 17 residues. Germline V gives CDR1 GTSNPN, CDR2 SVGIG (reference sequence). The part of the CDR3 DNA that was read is TGTGCCTGGAGTCTGGGGCCCGGGCCAACCTCCTACAATGAG. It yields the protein CAWSLGPGPTSYNE. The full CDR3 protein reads CAWSLGPGPTSYNEQFF.

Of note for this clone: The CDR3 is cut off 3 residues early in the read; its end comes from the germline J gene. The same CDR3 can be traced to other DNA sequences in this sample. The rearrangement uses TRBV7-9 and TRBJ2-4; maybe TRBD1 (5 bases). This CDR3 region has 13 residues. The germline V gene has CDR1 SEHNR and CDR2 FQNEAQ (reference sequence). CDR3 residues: CASSLQGAYGQYF. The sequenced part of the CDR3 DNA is TGTGCCAGCAGCTTACAGGGTGCTTATGGT. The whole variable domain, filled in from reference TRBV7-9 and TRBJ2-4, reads DTGVSQNPRHKITKRGQNVTFRCDPISEHNRLYWYRQTLGQGPEFLTYFQNEAQLEKSRLLSDRFSAERPKGSFSTLEIQRTEQGDSAMYLCASSLQGAYGQYFGAGTRLSVL.

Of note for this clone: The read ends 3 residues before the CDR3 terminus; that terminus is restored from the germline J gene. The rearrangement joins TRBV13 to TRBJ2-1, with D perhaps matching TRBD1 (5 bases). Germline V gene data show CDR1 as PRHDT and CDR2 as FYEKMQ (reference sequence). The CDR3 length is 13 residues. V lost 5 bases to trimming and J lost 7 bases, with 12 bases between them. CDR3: CASSPLGANEQFF. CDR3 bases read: TGTGCCAGCAGCCCGCTAGGGGCTAATGAG. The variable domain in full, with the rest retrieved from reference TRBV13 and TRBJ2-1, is AAGVIQSPRHLIKEKRETATLKCYPIPRHDTVYWYQQGPGQDPQFLISFYEKMQSDKGSIPDRFSAQQFSDYHSELNMSSLELGDSALYFCASSPLGANEQFFGPGTRLTVL.

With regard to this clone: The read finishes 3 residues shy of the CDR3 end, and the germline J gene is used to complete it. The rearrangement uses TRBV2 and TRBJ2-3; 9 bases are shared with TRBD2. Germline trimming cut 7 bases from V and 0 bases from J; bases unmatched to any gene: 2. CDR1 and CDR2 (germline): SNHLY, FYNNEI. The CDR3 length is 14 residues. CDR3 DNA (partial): TGTGCCAGCAAGCTAGCGGGGAGCACAGATACG. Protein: CASKLAGSTDT. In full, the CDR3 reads CASKLAGSTDTQYF.

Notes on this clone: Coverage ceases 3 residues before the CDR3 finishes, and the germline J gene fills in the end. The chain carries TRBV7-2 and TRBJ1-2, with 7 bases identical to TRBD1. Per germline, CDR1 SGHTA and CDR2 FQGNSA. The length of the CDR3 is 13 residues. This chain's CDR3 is CASSTDREYDYTF. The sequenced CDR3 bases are TGTGCCAGCAGCACTGACAGGGAGTACGAC.

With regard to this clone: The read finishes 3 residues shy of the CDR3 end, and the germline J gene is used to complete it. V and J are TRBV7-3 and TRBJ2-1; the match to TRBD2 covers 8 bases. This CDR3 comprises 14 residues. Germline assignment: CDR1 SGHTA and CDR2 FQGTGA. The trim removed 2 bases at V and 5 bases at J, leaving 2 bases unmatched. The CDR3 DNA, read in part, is TGTGCCAGCAGCTTAGGTAGCGGGAACAATGAG. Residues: CASSLGSGNNE. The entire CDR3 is CASSLGSGNNEQFF.

Partial CDR3 DNA: TGTGCCAGCAGCCCCCTCCCTACTAGCCCCAGCGACGAC. This sequence encodes CASSPLPTSPSDD. The CDR3 in its entirety is CASSPLPTSPSDDYTF. The chain couples TRBV7-3 to TRBJ1-2, with D unclear. The read ends 3 residues shy of where the CDR3 ends; the end is completed using the germline J gene. This CDR3 spans 16 amino acids. Per the germline V gene, CDR1 is SGHTA and CDR2 is FQGTGA.

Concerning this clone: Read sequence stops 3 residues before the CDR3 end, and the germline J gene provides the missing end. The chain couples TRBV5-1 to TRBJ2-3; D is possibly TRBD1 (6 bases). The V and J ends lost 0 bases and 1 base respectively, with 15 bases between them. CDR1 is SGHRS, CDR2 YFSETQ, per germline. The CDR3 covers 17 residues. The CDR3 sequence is CASSLGVGAEGTDTQYF. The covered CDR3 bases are TGCGCCAGCAGCTTGGGAGTGGGGGCGGAGGGCACAGATACG.

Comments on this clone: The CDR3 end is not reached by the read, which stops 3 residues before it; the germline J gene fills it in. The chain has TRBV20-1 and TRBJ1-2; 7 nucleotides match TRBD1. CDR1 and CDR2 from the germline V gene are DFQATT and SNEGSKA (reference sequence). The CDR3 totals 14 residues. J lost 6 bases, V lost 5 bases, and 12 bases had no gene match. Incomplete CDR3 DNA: TGCAGTGCTTATGACAGGGTAGGACGACATGGC. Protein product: CSAYDRVGRHG. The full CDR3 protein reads CSAYDRVGRHGYTF.

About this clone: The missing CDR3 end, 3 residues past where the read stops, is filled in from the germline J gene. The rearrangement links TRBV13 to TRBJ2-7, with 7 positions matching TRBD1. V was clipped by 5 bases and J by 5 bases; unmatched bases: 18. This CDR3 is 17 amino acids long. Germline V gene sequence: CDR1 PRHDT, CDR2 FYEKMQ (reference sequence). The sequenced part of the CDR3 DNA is TGTGCCAGCAGCCTTGGGACAGTAACTCGGCACGTCGACGAG. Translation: CASSLGTVTRHVDE. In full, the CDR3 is CASSLGTVTRHVDEQYF.

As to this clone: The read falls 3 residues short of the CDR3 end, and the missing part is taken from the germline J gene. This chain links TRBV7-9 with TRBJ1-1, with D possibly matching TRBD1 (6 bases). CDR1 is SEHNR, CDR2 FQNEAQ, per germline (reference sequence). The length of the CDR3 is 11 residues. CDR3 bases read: TGTGCCAGCAGATTAACAGGGGAA. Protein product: CASRLTGE. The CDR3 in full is CASRLTGEAFF.

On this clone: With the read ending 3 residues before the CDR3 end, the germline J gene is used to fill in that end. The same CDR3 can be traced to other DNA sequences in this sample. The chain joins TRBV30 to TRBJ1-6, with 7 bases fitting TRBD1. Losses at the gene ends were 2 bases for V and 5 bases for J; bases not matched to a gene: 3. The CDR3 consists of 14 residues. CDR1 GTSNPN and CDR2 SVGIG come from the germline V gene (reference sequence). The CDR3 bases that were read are TGTGCCTGGAGTAAAGGACAGGATAATTCACCC. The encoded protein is CAWSKGQDNSP. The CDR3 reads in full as CAWSKGQDNSPLHF.

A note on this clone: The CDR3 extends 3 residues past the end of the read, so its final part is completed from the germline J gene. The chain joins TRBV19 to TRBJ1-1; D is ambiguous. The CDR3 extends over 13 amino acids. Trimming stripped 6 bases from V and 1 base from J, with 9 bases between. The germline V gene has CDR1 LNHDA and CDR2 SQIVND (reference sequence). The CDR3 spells CASSRQANTEAFF. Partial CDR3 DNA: TGTGCCAGTAGCCGCCAAGCGAACACTGAA.

The part of the CDR3 DNA that was read is TGTGCCAGCAGCTTGTCGCAGGGGCTGAACACTGAA. Encoded protein: CASSLSQGLNTE. The whole CDR3 sequence is CASSLSQGLNTEAFF. The V and J genes are TRBV5-5 and TRBJ1-1; the D gene is possibly TRBD1 (6 bases). The read ends 3 residues before the CDR3 terminus; that terminus is restored from the germline J gene. CDR3 length: 15 amino acids. The V end lost 1 base, the J end lost 0 bases, and 10 bases lay between the germline ends. Germline CDR1 reads SGHKS; CDR2 reads YYEKEE (reference sequence).

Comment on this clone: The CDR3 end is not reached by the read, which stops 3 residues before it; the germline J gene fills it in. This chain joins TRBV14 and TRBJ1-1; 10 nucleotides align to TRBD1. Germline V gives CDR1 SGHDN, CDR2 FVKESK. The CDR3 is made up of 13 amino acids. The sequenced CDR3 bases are TGTGCCAGCAGGGGACAGGGGCAACCCTCG. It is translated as CASRGQGQPS. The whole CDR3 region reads CASRGQGQPSAFF.